The entry below gives a single T cell receptor (beta chain) sequence along with its context. The data stem from a study of cytomegalovirus exposure and HLA in healthy donors. This CDR3 region has 15 residues. Between the trimmed V and J ends, which lost 6 bases and 8 bases, there was a span of 22 bases. Germline CDR1 and CDR2: MDHEN and SYDVKM. A multiplex PCR was run with 60 Vbeta primers and 13 Jbeta primers. Some clones are missing from TCRdb's copy, which holds only in-frame ones; the method was immunoSEQ multiplex PCR. The data hold under 95,000 clones, with approximately 71% observed a single time.

This chain joins TRBV28 and TRBJ1-2, with unresolved D. The TCR was taken from a man in his forties in good health and CMV-seronegative. The sequenced material came from PBMCs. The CDR3 sequence: CASRTPRVTMRGYTF. CDR3 DNA: TGTGCCAGCAGGACCCCGCGGGTTACTATGAGGGGCTACACCTTC.